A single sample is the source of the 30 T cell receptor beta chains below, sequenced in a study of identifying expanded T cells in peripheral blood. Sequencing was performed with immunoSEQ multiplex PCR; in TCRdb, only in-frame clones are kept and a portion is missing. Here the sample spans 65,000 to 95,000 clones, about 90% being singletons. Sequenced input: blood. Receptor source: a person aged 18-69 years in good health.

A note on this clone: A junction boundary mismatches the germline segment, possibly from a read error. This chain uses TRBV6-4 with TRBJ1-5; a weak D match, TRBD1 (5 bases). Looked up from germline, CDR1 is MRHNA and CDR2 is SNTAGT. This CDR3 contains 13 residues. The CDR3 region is CANSEGVNQPQHF. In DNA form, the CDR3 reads TGTGCCAACAGTGAAGGGGTCAATCAGCCCCAGCATTTT.

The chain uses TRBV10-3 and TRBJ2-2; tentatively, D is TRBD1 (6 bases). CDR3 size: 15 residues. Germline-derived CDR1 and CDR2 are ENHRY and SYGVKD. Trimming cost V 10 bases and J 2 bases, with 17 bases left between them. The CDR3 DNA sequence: TGTGCCACCGGTACAGGGAACGGAAACACCGGGGAGCTGTTTTTT. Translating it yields CATGTGNGNTGELFF.

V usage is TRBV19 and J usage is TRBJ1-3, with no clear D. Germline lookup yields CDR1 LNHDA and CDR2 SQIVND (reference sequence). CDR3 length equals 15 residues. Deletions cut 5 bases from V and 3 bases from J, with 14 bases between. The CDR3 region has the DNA TGTGCCAGTAGTGAATCAGGCCAACTTGGAAACACCATATATTTT. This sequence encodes CASSESGQLGNTIYF.

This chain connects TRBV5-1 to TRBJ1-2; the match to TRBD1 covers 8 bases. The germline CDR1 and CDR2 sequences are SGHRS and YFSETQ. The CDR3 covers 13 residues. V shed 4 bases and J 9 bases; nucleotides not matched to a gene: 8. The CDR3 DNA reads TGCGCCAGCAGCATAGGACAGGGTGAGAGCTACACCTTC. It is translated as CASSIGQGESYTF. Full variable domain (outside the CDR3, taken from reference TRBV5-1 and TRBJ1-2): KAGVTQTPRYLIKTRGQQVTLSCSPISGHRSVSWYQQTPGQGLQFLFEYFSETQRNKGNFPGRFSGRQFSNSRSEMNVSTLELGDSALYLCASSIGQGESYTFGSGTRLTVV.

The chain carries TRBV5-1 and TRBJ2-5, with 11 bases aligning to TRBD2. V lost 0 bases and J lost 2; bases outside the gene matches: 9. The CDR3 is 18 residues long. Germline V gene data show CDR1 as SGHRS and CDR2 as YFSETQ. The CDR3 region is CASSLVFLAGGSQETQYF. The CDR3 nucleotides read TGCGCCAGCAGCTTGGTGTTCCTAGCGGGGGGCTCACAAGAGACCCAGTACTTC.

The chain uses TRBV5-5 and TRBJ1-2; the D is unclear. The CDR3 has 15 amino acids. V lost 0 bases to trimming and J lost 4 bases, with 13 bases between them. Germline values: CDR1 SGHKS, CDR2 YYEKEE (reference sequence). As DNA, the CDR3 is TGTGCCAGCAGCTTGGCGGCAGGAAGAACCTATGGCTACACCTTC. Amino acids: CASSLAAGRTYGYTF.

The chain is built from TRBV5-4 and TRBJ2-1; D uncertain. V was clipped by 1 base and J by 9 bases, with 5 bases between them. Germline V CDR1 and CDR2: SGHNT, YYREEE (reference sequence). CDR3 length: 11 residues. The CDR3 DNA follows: TGTGCCAGCAGCTTGTGGAGTGAGCAGTTCTTC. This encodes CASSLWSEQFF.

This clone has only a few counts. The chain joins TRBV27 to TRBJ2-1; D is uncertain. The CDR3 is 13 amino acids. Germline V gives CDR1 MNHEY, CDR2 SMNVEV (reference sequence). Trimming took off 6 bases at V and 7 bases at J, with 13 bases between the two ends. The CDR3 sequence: CASSRYARNEQFF. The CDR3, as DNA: TGTGCCAGCAGCAGGTACGCGAGGAATGAGCAGTTCTTC.

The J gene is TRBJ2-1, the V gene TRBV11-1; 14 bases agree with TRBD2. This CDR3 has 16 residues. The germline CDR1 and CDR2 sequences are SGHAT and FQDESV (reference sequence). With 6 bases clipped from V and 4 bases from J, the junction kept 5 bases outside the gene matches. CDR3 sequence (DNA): TGTGCCAGCAGTCTGACTAGCGGGGGGGTATACAATGAGCAGTTCTTC. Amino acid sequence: CASSLTSGGVYNEQFF.

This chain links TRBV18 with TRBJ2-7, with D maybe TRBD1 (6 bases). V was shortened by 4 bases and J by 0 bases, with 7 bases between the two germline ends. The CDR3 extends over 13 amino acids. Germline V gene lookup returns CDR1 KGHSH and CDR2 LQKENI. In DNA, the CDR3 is TGTGCCAGCTCACGGACAGTCTCCTACGAGCAGTACTTC. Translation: CASSRTVSYEQYF.

The chain's CDR3 is CASRAPGQRDTNEQFF. CDR3 coding DNA: TGTGCCAGCAGAGCCCCGGGACAACGGGATACTAATGAGCAGTTCTTC. V and J are TRBV2 and TRBJ2-1; D perhaps matches TRBD1 (6 bases). Trimming left V 6 bases short and J 7 bases short, with 22 bases between. This CDR3 region has 16 residues. Germline lookup yields CDR1 SNHLY and CDR2 FYNNEI.

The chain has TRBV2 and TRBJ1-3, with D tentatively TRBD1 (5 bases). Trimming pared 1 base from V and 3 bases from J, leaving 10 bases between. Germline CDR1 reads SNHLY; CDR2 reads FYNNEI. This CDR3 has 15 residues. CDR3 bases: TGTGCCAGCAGTGAAGGGGGCGTTCTTGGAAACACCATATATTTT. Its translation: CASSEGGVLGNTIYF.

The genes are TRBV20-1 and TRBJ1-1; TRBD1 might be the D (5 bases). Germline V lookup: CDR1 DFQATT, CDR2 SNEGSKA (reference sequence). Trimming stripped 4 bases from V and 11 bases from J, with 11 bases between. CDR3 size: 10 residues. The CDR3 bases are TGCAGTGCTACAGGGATGAGGGCTTTCTTT. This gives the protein CSATGMRAFF.

The CDR3 sequence is CASSLRGLAEGYTF. CDR3 coding DNA: TGTGCCAGCAGCTTGCGGGGTTTGGCAGAGGGCTACACCTTC. The chain joins TRBV5-6 to TRBJ1-2; D remains ambiguous. The CDR3 covers 14 residues. The V and J ends lost 1 base and 8 bases respectively, with 15 bases between them. Germline values: CDR1 SGHDT, CDR2 YYEEEE. Drawing the rest from reference TRBV5-6 and TRBJ1-2, the complete variable domain is DAGVTQSPTHLIKTRGQQVTLRCSPKSGHDTVSWYQQALGQGPQFIFQYYEEEERQRGNFPDRFSGHQFPNYSSELNVNALLLGDSALYLCASSLRGLAEGYTFGSGTRLTVV.

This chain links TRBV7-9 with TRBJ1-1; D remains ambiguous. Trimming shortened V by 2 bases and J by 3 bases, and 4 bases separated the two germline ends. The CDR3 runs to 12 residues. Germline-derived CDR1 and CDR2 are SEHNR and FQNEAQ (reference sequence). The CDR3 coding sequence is TGTGCCAGCAGCTTACAGGACACTGAAGCTTTCTTT. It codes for CASSLQDTEAFF.

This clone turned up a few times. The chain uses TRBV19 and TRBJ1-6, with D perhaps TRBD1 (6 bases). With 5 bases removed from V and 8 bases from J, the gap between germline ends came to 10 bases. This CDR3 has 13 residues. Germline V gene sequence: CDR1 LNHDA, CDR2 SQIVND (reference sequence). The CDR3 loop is CASSWGQDSPLHF. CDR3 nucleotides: TGTGCCAGTAGTTGGGGGCAGGATTCACCCCTCCACTTT.

CDR3 amino acids: CATSRDYGKNGELFF. The DNA of the CDR3 is TGTGCCACCAGCAGAGATTATGGCAAGAACGGGGAGCTGTTTTTT. The chain employs TRBV15 and TRBJ2-2, with unresolved D. Germline V CDR1 and CDR2: LNHNV, YYDKDF (reference sequence). This CDR3 is built from 15 residues. V was cut by 0 bases and J by 7 bases, with 12 bases left in between.

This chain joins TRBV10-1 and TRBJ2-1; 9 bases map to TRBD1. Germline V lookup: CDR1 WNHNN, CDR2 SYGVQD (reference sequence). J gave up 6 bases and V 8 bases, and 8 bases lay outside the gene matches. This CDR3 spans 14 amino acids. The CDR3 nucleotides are TGCGCCAGCGGTACAGGGGGCGCGGGCAATGAGCAGTTCTTC. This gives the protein CASGTGGAGNEQFF.

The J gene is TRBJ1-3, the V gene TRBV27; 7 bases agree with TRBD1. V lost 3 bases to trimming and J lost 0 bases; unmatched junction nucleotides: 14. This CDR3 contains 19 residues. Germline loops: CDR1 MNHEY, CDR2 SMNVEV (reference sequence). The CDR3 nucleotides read TGTGCCAGCAGTTTTTCGGCAGGGGGAACAGGAAGCTCTGGAAACACCATATATTTT. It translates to CASSFSAGGTGSSGNTIYF.

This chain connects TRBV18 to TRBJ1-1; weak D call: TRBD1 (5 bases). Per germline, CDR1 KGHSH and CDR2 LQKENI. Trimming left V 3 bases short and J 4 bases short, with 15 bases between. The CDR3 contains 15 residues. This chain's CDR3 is CASSPAARGSTEAFF. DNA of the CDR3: TGTGCCAGCTCACCGGCGGCCCGGGGGAGCACTGAAGCTTTCTTT.

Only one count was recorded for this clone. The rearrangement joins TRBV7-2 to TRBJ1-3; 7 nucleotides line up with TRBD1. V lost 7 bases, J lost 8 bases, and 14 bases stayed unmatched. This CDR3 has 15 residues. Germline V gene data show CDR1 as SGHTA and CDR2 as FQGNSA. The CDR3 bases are TGTGCCAGCACCTCCTTGACAGGGCTCCAAGACACCATATATTTT. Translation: CASTSLTGLQDTIYF.

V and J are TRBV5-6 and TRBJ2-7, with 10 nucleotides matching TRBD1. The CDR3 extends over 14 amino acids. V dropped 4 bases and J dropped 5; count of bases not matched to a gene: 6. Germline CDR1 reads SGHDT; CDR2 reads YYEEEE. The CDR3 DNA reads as TGTGCCAGCAGCACTTGGGACAGGGGCGACGAGCAGTACTTC. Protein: CASSTWDRGDEQYF.

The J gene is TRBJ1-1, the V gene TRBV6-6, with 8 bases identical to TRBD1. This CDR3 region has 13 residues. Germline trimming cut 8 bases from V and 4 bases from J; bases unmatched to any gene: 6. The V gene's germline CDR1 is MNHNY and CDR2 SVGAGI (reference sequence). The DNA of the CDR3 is TGTGCCAGCGCGGACAGGGACAGCACTGAAGCTTTCTTT. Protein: CASADRDSTEAFF.

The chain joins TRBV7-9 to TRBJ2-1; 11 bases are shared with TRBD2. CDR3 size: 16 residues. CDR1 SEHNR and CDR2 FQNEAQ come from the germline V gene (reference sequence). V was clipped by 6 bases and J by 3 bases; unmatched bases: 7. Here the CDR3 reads CASSGSSGGNYNEQFF. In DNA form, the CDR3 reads TGTGCCAGCAGTGGATCTAGCGGGGGGAACTACAATGAGCAGTTCTTC.

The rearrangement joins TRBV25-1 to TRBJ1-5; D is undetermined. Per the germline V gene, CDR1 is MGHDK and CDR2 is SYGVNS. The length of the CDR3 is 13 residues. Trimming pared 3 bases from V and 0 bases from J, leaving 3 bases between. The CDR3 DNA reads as TGTGCCAGCAGTGATTCTAGCAATCAGCCCCAGCATTTT. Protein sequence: CASSDSSNQPQHF.

CDR3 in DNA: TGTGCCAGCAGCTTAGCTAATGAGATTTTGGGAAGCAATCAGCCCCAGCATTTT. It specifies CASSLANEILGSNQPQHF. The chain combines TRBV7-9 with TRBJ1-5; D is uncertain. The ends were cut back, 0 bases at V and 1 base at J, with 16 bases in the middle. In germline, CDR1 is SEHNR, CDR2 FQNEAQ (reference sequence). The CDR3 length is 18 residues.

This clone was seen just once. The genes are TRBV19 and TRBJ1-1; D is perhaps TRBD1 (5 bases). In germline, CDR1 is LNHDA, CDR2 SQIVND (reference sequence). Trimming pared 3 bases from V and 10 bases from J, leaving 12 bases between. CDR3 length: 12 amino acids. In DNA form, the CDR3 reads TGTGCCAGTAGTATTAATTTTGGGGGAGCTTTCTTT. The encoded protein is CASSINFGGAFF.

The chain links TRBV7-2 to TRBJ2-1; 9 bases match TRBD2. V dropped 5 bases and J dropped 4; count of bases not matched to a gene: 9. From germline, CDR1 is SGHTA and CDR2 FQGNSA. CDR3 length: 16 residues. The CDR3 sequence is CASSPRLAVPYNEQFF. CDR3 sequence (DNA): TGTGCCAGCAGCCCACGACTAGCGGTACCTTACAATGAGCAGTTCTTC.

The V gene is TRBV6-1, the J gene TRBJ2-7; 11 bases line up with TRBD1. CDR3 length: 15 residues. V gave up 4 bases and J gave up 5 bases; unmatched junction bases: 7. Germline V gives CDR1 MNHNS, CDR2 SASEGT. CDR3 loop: CASSGRTGGGNEQYF. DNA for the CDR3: TGTGCCAGCAGTGGCCGGACAGGGGGCGGGAACGAGCAGTACTTC.

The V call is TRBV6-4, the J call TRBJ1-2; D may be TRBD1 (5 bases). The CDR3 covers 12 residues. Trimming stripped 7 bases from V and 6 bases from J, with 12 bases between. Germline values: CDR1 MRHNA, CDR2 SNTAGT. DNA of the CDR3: TGTGCCAGCAAAGGGACTTCAAATGGCTACACCTTC. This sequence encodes CASKGTSNGYTF.